The entry below describes one TCR beta chain. As handled by the study authors: Reference gene primer amplification gave nucleated cell count estimates. The table came from immunoSEQ multiplex PCR; TCRdb's copy has only in-frame clones and leaves some out. The V and J calls and clone size come from that table; D and trimming were worked out from the DNA. Of more than 200,000 clones listed, more than 70% are singletons. The data stem from a study of blood T cell repertoires in COVID-19. This sequence originates from a woman between 55 and 75 years old with acute or convalescent COVID-19. What was sequenced was peripheral blood.

CDR3 loop: CASSPRPYTQYF. The CDR3 bases are TGTGCCAGCAGTCCGCGCCCTTATACGCAGTATTTT. The chain recombines TRBV27 with TRBJ2-3; D is unclear. Trimming took 5 bases from V and 7 from J, leaving 10 bases between them. Germline lookup yields CDR1 MNHEY and CDR2 SMNVEV (reference sequence). This CDR3 is built from 12 residues.